This TCR beta chain came from a study of CD8+ T cells in alopecia areata listed by TCRdb under 2018. In terms of the full investigation: The treated patients took part in an open-label pilot trial in which moderate-to-severe alopecia areata was treated with oral tofacitinib at 5 to 10 mg twice daily. In both human patients and the C3H/HeJ mouse model, the study applied high-throughput TCRbeta sequencing to look at T cell clonal expansion in alopecia areata. Scalp tissue and sorted CD4+ and CD8+ peripheral blood T cells from patchy and totalis/universalis alopecia areata patients and from healthy controls were covered by human TCRbeta sequencing. The SALT score, which quantifies the percentage of affected scalp surface area, was used to measure disease severity in treated patients. RNA was obtained with the PAXgene miRNA kit for fixed scalp, the miRNeasy kit for PBMCs, and the RNeasy kit for mouse skin. TCRbeta CDR3 regions were amplified by immunoSEQ multiplex PCR with 35 Vbeta forward and 13 Jbeta reverse primers. Scalp clonality was compared across normal scalp (n=4), patchy alopecia areata scalp (n=8), and alopecia totalis/universalis scalp (n=8). Patients stayed on tofacitinib for 6 to 18 months and then had 6 months of follow-up off drug so that delayed response and recurrence could be assessed. Biopsies were taken from tofacitinib-treated patients at baseline and again at 4 and 24 weeks into treatment, and several of those patients also had a later scalp biopsy. General study outcomes and caveats: Scalp TCR repertoire analysis is complicated because resident alphabeta T cells in normal human skin are also sequenced, whereas mouse skin is dominated by gammadelta T cells. Compared with normal scalp, lesional scalp, particularly in alopecia totalis/universalis, had higher clonality and more expanded CD8+ clones, which suggests antigenic drive. During tofacitinib treatment, many expanded lesional clones stuck around in both scalp and blood, and this persistence may partly explain why relapse happens after treatment is stopped. Because the treated cohort was small and included a single nonresponder, larger studies are needed to assess links between baseline CD8+ expansion and response. With tofacitinib, both scalp clonality and the number of expanded CD8+ clones among the top 100 scalp clones went down significantly. Shared TCR sequences between patients were less evident than in mice, which may be partly attributable to HLA diversity in the patient population.

With respect to this clone: Its antigen is currently not known. Per-nucleotide qualities are absent, and no much larger clonotype sits a single base away.

This specimen's time point label, interpreted: about 5 months on oral tofacitinib. The treatment or condition label, as the study defines it: oral pan-JAK inhibitor, 5-10 mg twice daily. Lesional scalp punch biopsies and peripheral blood were obtained from alopecia areata patients. PBMCs were isolated by density centrifugation and stained for CD3, CD4 and CD8, after which CD4+ and CD8+ T cells were sorted on a FACSAria. CDR1 and CDR2, looked up from the germline V gene, are SGHDN and FVKESK. V is pared back by 4 bases and J by 8 bases, with 6 bases lying between the germline termini. Including the terminal cysteine and phenylalanine, the CDR3 comprises 11 residues. Here the CDR3 DNA is all that survives: 33 bases in frame from base 1. Library preparation was by the immunoSEQ multiplex PCR assay. RNA was extracted from all samples and reverse transcribed into cDNA, which served as template for TCR sequencing. SuperScript III was used for first-strand cDNA synthesis, primed with a 2:1 mix of oligo-dT and random hexamers. A synthetic immune receptor repertoire was used to gauge amplification bias, and whatever bias remained was removed computationally. Per the source publication's procedure: Raw reads were preprocessed to remove errors, and CDR3 was defined according to IMGT conventions as the region from the conserved cysteine to phenylalanine. Clonality was calculated as 1 minus Shannon entropy normalized by log2 of the number of productive unique TCRs. CD4 or CD8 identity of scalp clones was inferred by cross-referencing scalp TCRbeta sequences with sorted blood CD4 and CD8 repertoires. The table was pulled from immuneACCESS by TCRdb, which kept in-frame rearrangements only. Such tables lose some clones; where checked, under half of the loss comes from unresolved V genes, and the rest has no known cause. V and J calls and clone size come straight from that table; D and trimming were deduced from the DNA. Recorded for this sample are 80,000 to 95,000 clones; roughly 47% of them occurred a single time. Clones ranked in the top ten supply more than 15% of the sample.

The V gene is TRBV14 and the J gene is TRBJ2-1; D gene: possibly TRBD1, on 5 matching bases. The source of this sequence is a human donor with alopecia areata. The source material was CD8+ T cells sorted from blood, sampled at week 24, from a patient treated with tofacitinib. The base sequence is TGTGCCAGCAGCCCAGGGTATGAGCAGTTCTTC. It translates as CASSPGYEQFF. This CDR3, with the reference TRBV14 and TRBJ2-1 proteins standing in past its ends, gives the full variable domain EAGVTQFPSHSVIEKGQTVTLRCDPISGHDNLYWYRRVMGKEIKFLLHFVKESKQDESGMPNNRFLAERTGGTYSTLKVQPAELEDSGVYFCASSPGYEQFFGPGTRLTVL.